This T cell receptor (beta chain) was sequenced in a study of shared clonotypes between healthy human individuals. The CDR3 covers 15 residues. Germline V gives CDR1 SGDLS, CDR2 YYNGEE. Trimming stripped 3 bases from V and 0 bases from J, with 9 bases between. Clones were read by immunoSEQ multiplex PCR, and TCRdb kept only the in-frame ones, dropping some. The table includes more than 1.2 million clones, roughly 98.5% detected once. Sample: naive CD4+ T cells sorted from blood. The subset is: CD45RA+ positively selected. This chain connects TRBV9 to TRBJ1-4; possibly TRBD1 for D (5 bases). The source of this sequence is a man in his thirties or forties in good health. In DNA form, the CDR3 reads TGTGCCAGCAGCGCCGGGGCTCCAACTAATGAAAAACTGTTTTTT. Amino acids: CASSAGAPTNEKLFF.